Each of the 2 T cell receptor beta chains below was sequenced from the same sample in a study of response to subunit inactivated influenza vaccine. MiXCR, run by TCRdb on the RT-PCR reads, gives a single entry per CDR3 protein. The data show about 540,000 distinct CDR3 sequences, roughly a quarter seen once. The sample was also reused in another study, on T cells expressing NK-cell markers. This second report adds: Production of TCR beta cDNA relied on 5'RACE template switching with UMIs.

The sample here was CD4+ T cells sorted from PBMCs, taken 11 to 12 days after vaccination. The receptors derive from a man aged 50 to 60 who received an inactivated influenza vaccine.

This clonotype was detected a few times. The rearrangement uses TRBV7-2 and TRBJ2-6, with unresolved D. The germline V gene has CDR1 SGHTA and CDR2 FQGNSA. The V gene lost 4 bases and the J gene lost 0 bases, with 7 bases spanning the gap. CDR3 size: 15 residues. This CDR3 is CASSSTLSGANVLTF. The CDR3, as DNA: TGTGCCAGCAGCTCGACGCTCTCTGGGGCCAACGTCCTGACTTTC.

This clonotype was found once. Being one base from a much bigger clone, this may be a read error. The chain couples TRBV6-1 to TRBJ2-7, with 8 bases matching TRBD1. This CDR3 comprises 17 residues. Germline CDR1 and CDR2: MNHNS and SASEGT. DNA for the CDR3: TGTGCCAGCAGTACCATTCTACAGGGGGTGCCTTTCTACGGGCAGTACTTC. This sequence encodes CASSTILQGVPFYGQYF.